The entry below describes one T cell receptor beta chain. The antigen remains unidentified. A single record per CDR3 protein comes from TCRdb applying MiXCR to the RT-PCR reads. The sample carries over 450,000 distinct CDR3 sequences, roughly 13% recorded once. The CDR3 covers 14 residues. The J segment lost 4 bases and the V segment lost 5 bases, leaving 6 bases of the junction unmatched. This specimen comes from a study of response to subunit inactivated influenza vaccine. Regarding the study as a whole: That few new T cells are recruited by each seasonal influenza vaccination was the authors' suggestion.

The chain links TRBV12-3 or TRBV12-4 to TRBJ1-2, with TRBD1 matching over 8 bases. Material: PBMCs from blood, obtained more than 35 days after vaccination. The clonotype was recovered from a man in his forties or fifties who received an inactivated influenza vaccine. The DNA of the CDR3 is TGTGCCAGCAGTCAAGGACAGGGTACCTATGGCTACACCTTC. This gives the protein CASSQGQGTYGYTF.